The clone carrying this T cell receptor (beta chain) was seen ten or more times. This record comes from a study of T-cell reconstitution after alpha-beta-depleted transplantation in children. As it was prepared, the TCRbeta library received unique molecular identifiers. TCRdb recomputed calls from the PCR reads with MiXCR, one row per CDR3 protein. The sample has about 200,000 distinct CDR3 sequences, around 7% seen once. There are 13 residues in the CDR3. Per germline, CDR1 SGHAT and CDR2 FQNNGV. Trimming took off 2 bases at V and 2 bases at J, with 5 bases between the two ends. This receptor was obtained from a boy aged 2 to 10 with acute lymphoblastic leukemia, due to receive a stem cell transplant. The sample consisted of PBMCs, taken before TCRalphabeta/CD19-depleted stem cell transplant. The chain uses TRBV11-2 and TRBJ2-3; D is ambiguous. CDR3: CASSLQYTDTQYF. CDR3 bases: TGTGCCAGCAGCTTACAGTACACAGATACGCAGTATTTT.